This T cell receptor beta chain was recorded in a study of shared T cell receptors in the human thymus. Method: immunoSEQ multiplex PCR; TCRdb's copy keeps in-frame clones and lacks some. The repertoire holds about 660,000 clones, with 88% as singletons. Germline CDR1 reads SGHRS; CDR2 reads YFSETQ. V dropped 4 bases and J dropped 2; count of bases not matched to a gene: 10. The CDR3 is made up of 16 amino acids. These same records also appear under a second study, on human thymus T cells. That paper notes: Donor material was obtained from healthy Finnish infants undergoing corrective surgery for congenital heart defects. Obtained as resections during corrective heart surgery, the thymus tissue was then studied. Unrelated individuals had highly overlapping thymic repertoires, as reported in related research.

The rearrangement links TRBV5-1 to TRBJ2-7, with 9 bases identical to TRBD2. Material: thymocytes. The sequence was collected from a boy in the first two years of life with a congenital heart defect. The chain's CDR3 is CASSLTRTSVTYEQYF. The CDR3 DNA reads TGCGCCAGCAGCCTGACCCGGACTAGCGTCACCTACGAGCAGTACTTC.